The rows below give T cell receptor beta chains drawn from one sample of a study of blood T cell repertoires in COVID-19. This table comes from immunoSEQ multiplex PCR, and its TCRdb copy is limited to in-frame clones, with some not included. The sample holds over 90,000 clones, roughly four fifths seen once. The material sequenced was peripheral blood. The receptor set was obtained from a man in his fifties with active or convalescent COVID-19. CDR3s include the opening cysteine and the closing phenylalanine or tryptophan. Clone size appears in some rows only: once, few, many, or a class for an expanded clone.

>TRBJ2-1|NA|TRBV3-1/TRBV3-2
CASSRGENEQFF
>TRBJ2-3|NA|TRBV18
CASSPPNGREADTQYF
>TRBJ2-7|NA|TRBV19
CASSQGAPGEQYF
>TRBJ2-7|NA|TRBV7-2
CASSLEQGFYEQYF
>TRBJ1-1|few|TRBV11-2
CASSYRENTEAFF
>TRBJ1-2|NA|TRBV19
CASSISRTEPYGYTF
>TRBJ1-5|NA|TRBV27
CASRPGTGANQPQHF
>TRBJ2-1|NA|TRBV27
CASSLWSRPSGGAYNEQFF
>TRBJ2-6|NA|TRBV28
CASGTGGAGANVLTF
>TRBJ1-4|NA|TRBV28
CASRQGINEKLFF
>TRBJ1-2|few|TRBV19
CASRPGQGPNYGYTF
>TRBJ1-1|NA|TRBV3-1/TRBV3-2
CASSFGGTNTEAFF
>TRBJ1-6|NA|TRBV7-9
CASSTGTGDSPLHF
>TRBJ2-5|NA|TRBV18
CASSPQGQGQETQYF
>TRBJ2-1|NA|TRBV6-5
CASSFYRGGDEQFF
>TRBJ1-1|NA|TRBV3-1/TRBV3-2
CASSQARSNTEAFF
>TRBJ1-5|few|TRBV6-2/TRBV6-3
CASSYRQEQPQHF
>TRBJ2-3|NA|TRBV12-3/TRBV12-4
CASQAGGGDTQYF
>TRBJ2-5|NA|TRBV7-2
CASSLNSGTEETQYF
>TRBJ2-3|NA|TRBV28
CASSHQGLAGKDTQYF
>TRBJ1-5|NA|TRBV2
CASSASTGGNQPQHF
>TRBJ2-3|NA|TRBV5-1
CASSRILAGNTDTQYF
>TRBJ1-5|NA|TRBV19
CASTYGTLSQHF
>TRBJ1-3|NA|TRBV7-2
CASSLALRGEYGNTIYF
>TRBJ2-7|NA|TRBV19
CASRDRGQGEQYF
>TRBJ1-4|NA|TRBV5-1
CASSPGQGRATNEKLFF
>TRBJ2-5|NA|TRBV2
CASSEGLAHYQETQYF
>TRBJ1-2|NA|TRBV3-1/TRBV3-2
CASSPVTTNYGYTF
>TRBJ1-6|few|TRBV27
CASSPGTGGNSPLHF
>TRBJ1-5|NA|TRBV6-1
CASSEQATAGGPQHF
>TRBJ1-5|NA|TRBV7-9
CASSLSGYQPQHF
>TRBJ2-5|NA|TRBV5-8
CASSRGASGETQYF
>TRBJ2-5|few|TRBV2
CASRAGETQYF
>TRBJ1-1|once|TRBV4-3
CASSLDRGGTEAFF
>TRBJ2-5|NA|TRBV10-1
CASSESGEETQYF
>TRBJ2-1|NA|TRBV27
CASSLLQGPAYEQFF
>TRBJ1-4|many|TRBV19
CASSEQGFGEKLFF
>TRBJ1-5|NA|TRBV24-1
CATSDGGGPDNQPQHF
>TRBJ2-5|NA|TRBV2
CASSYGQGPETQYF
>TRBJ2-3|NA|TRBV20-1
CSASYSWASSTDTQYF
>TRBJ2-1|NA|TRBV6-1
CASSSGQGLTNEQFF
>TRBJ2-4|NA|TRBV30
CAWSRGQGKNIQYF
>TRBJ1-2|NA|TRBV6-5
CASSYTPGSGYTF
>TRBJ1-5|few|TRBV19
CASSAGRGGISNQPQHF
>TRBJ2-2|NA|TRBV7-6
CASSFSGPGGGELFF
>TRBJ1-6|NA|TRBV30
CAWASGGNWIGSPLHF
>TRBJ2-3|NA|TRBV7-9
CASSLDRETDTQYF
>TRBJ2-2|NA|TRBV11-2
CASSPSTGYTGELFF
>TRBJ1-6|NA|TRBV6-1
CASSAADWSSYNSPLHF
>TRBJ2-1|NA|TRBV5-1
CASSFASGATNEQFF
>TRBJ2-6|NA|TRBV24-1
CATSEGQGTPGANVLTF
>TRBJ2-3|NA|TRBV28
CASSLGLAGDTQYF